The rows below give T cell receptor beta chains drawn from one sample of a study of beta chain features in type 1 diabetes. Repertoires were generated with immunoSEQ multiplex PCR, while TCRdb's copy carries only in-frame clones and drops some. Among 300,000 to 350,000 clones listed, roughly 8.8% were seen once. The sequenced sample consisted of central memory CD4+ T cells from blood. The receptors were gathered from a man aged 30-40 years with type 1 diabetes. CDR3s include the opening cysteine and the closing phenylalanine or tryptophan. The order of the fields is J gene, V gene, CDR3 protein.

J gene: TRBJ1-2
V gene: TRBV4-1
CDR3 protein: CASSYGGSQESGYGYTF

J gene: TRBJ2-3
V gene: TRBV5-1
CDR3 protein: CASSLRRGTSTDTQYF

J gene: TRBJ1-2
V gene: TRBV6-5
CDR3 protein: CASSQPGQYGYTF

J gene: TRBJ2-7
V gene: TRBV27
CDR3 protein: CASSFHGGVEQYF

J gene: TRBJ2-3
V gene: TRBV7-9
CDR3 protein: CASSSPGSGGSSDTQYF

J gene: TRBJ2-5
V gene: TRBV6-5
CDR3 protein: CASSSPGRPETQYF

J gene: TRBJ2-6
V gene: TRBV29-1
CDR3 protein: CSVYRGSGANVLTF

J gene: TRBJ2-7
V gene: TRBV6-1
CDR3 protein: CASSGQGAGEQYF

J gene: TRBJ2-4
V gene: TRBV15
CDR3 protein: CATSGGQGGDIQYF

J gene: TRBJ2-7
V gene: TRBV30
CDR3 protein: CAWRGARGLIEQYF

J gene: TRBJ2-2
V gene: TRBV9
CDR3 protein: CASSVGLAGNTGELFF

J gene: TRBJ1-4
V gene: TRBV25-1
CDR3 protein: CASSEQGTTNEKLFF

J gene: TRBJ1-2
V gene: TRBV28
CDR3 protein: CASSAPGDRGSLGYTF

J gene: TRBJ2-3
V gene: TRBV18
CDR3 protein: CASSPGQSTDTQYF

J gene: TRBJ2-5
V gene: TRBV10-3
CDR3 protein: CAIQGLEETQYF